Listed here is a single T cell receptor beta chain. Its matching antigen is unknown. These data come from a study of immune evolution from preneoplasia to lung adenocarcinoma. Study-level results: KRAS-mutant nodules had the highest T cell clonality.

Method: immunoSEQ multiplex PCR; TCRdb's copy keeps in-frame clones and lacks some. The top ten clones hold 2% to 3% of a sample with about 9,600 clones, 85% to 90% of them seen once. Resections took place in Japan or China from the mid-2010s to the late 2010s. H&E slides confirmed each diagnosis, reviewed by two pathologists independently. The sample consisted of FFPE invasive lung adenocarcinoma tissue. This TCR came from a person between 65 and 80 years old with invasive lung adenocarcinoma.

CDR3 sequence reads: CASSVEVGALYEQYF. CDR3 sequence (DNA): TGTGCCAGCAGCGTAGAGGTAGGGGCCTTATACGAGCAGTACTTC. The gene calls are TRBV9 and TRBJ2-7; a weak D match, TRBD1 (5 bases). CDR1 is SGDLS and CDR2 is YYNGEE in the germline V gene. The CDR3 is made up of 15 amino acids. With 0 bases removed from V and 4 bases from J, the gap between germline ends came to 14 bases. Full variable domain (missing parts from reference TRBV9 and TRBJ2-7): DSGVTQTPKHLITATGQRVTLRCSPRSGDLSVYWYQQSLDQGLQFLIQYYNGEERAKGNILERFSAQQFPDLHSELNLSSLELGDSALYFCASSVEVGALYEQYFGPGTRLTVT.